The 5 T cell receptor beta chains listed next were all sequenced from one sample in a study of T cell repertoires in cytomegalovirus infection. Each CDR3 protein is one row after TCRdb ran MiXCR on the reads. This sample has 100,000 to 150,000 distinct CDR3 sequences, with roughly 9% found just once. Sequencing was carried out using PBMCs. The receptors here all came from a human donor in good health (CMV status not recorded). Some clones in this sample may be carry-over from other donors' samples.

This clonotype was observed at least ten times. The chain has TRBV12-3 or TRBV12-4 and TRBJ1-1; D perhaps matches TRBD1 (5 bases). The CDR3 consists of 16 residues. V lost 2 bases, J lost 4 bases, and 17 bases lay in between. CDR3 DNA sequence: TGTGCCAGCAGTTTACTCCAGGGCTTGGTTGTCACTGAAGCTTTCTTT. It specifies CASSLLQGLVVTEAFF.

This clonotype was counted a few times. This chain links TRBV7-9 with TRBJ2-6; D unclear. With 5 bases removed from V and 0 bases from J, the gap between germline ends came to 5 bases. The CDR3 has 14 amino acids. Germline values: CDR1 SEHNR, CDR2 FQNEAQ (reference sequence). Here the CDR3 reads CASSTSSGANVLTF. The CDR3 nucleotides are TGTGCCAGCAGCACTTCCTCTGGGGCCAACGTCCTGACTTTC.

The V call is TRBV2, the J call TRBJ1-2; D not resolved. With 4 bases removed from V and 2 bases from J, the gap between germline ends came to 11 bases. The CDR3 contains 14 residues. Germline CDR1 reads SNHLY; CDR2 reads FYNNEI. The CDR3 nucleotides read TGTGCCAGCAGTGCCTCGAAACAGAACTATGGCTACACCTTC. Translated, it gives CASSASKQNYGYTF.

This clonotype was recorded a few times. CDR3 coding DNA: TGTGCCAGCAGCGTAGAGACAGGGGGGGACCGGTACTTC. Encoded protein: CASSVETGGDRYF. This chain links TRBV9 with TRBJ2-4; TRBD1 agrees at 9 bases. Trimming cost V 0 bases and J 15 bases; bases outside gene matches: 7. The CDR3 has 13 residues. Germline V gives CDR1 SGDLS, CDR2 YYNGEE.

This clonotype showed up many times. This chain uses TRBV7-8 with TRBJ2-5; 9 nucleotides line up with TRBD2. There are 19 residues in the CDR3. V lost 4 bases to trimming and J lost 3 bases; unmatched junction nucleotides: 18. Germline V gene lookup returns CDR1 SGHVS and CDR2 FQNEAQ. The CDR3 DNA follows: TGTGCCAGCAGCTCGCGCCGACTAGCGGATTTCGCCTATAAAGAGACCCAGTACTTC. It codes for CASSSRRLADFAYKETQYF.